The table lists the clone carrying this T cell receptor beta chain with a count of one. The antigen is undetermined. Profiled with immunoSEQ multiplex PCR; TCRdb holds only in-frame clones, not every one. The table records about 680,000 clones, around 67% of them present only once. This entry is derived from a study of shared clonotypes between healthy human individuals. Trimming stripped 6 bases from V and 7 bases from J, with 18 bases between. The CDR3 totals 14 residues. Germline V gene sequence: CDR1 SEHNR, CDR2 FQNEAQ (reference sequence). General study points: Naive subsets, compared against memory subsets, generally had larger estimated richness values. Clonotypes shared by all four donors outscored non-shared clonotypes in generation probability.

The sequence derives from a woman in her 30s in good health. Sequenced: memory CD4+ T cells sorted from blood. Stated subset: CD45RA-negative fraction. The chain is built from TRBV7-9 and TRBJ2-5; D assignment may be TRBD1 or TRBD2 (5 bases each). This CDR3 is CASSPRAEGRTQYF. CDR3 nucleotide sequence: TGTGCCAGCAGTCCCAGGGCAGAGGGGAGGACCCAGTACTTC.